This is a list of T cell receptor beta chains from one sample in a study of cytomegalovirus exposure and HLA in healthy donors. Here immunoSEQ multiplex PCR was the method, and the copy in TCRdb shows in-frame clones only, minus some. The table records about 140,000 clones, 76% of them present only once. The sequencing sample was made of PBMCs. Receptor source: a man aged 18 to 29 in good health and CMV-seronegative. Both conserved end residues are trimmed from each CDR3. Clone size is given for some rows only: seen once, a few or many times, or a class if the clone is expanded.

cdr3_aa: ASTGLAGVGGELF
v_call: TRBV7-9
j_call: TRBJ2-2
clone_size: -
cdr3_length: 13

cdr3_aa: ASSRTGPEQPQH
v_call: TRBV25-1
j_call: TRBJ1-5
clone_size: -
cdr3_length: 12

cdr3_aa: ANTDRENTEAF
v_call: TRBV19
j_call: TRBJ1-1
clone_size: -
cdr3_length: 11

cdr3_aa: ASSPQVDTYGYT
v_call: TRBV9
j_call: TRBJ1-2
clone_size: -
cdr3_length: 12

cdr3_aa: AWSPGLGDQETQY
v_call: TRBV30
j_call: TRBJ2-5
clone_size: few
cdr3_length: 13

cdr3_aa: ASSLEGVTGYEQY
v_call: TRBV5-1
j_call: TRBJ2-7
clone_size: -
cdr3_length: 13

cdr3_aa: ATRGGAESDTEAF
v_call: TRBV6-1
j_call: TRBJ1-1
clone_size: -
cdr3_length: 13

cdr3_aa: ASSPFNTGDNQPQH
v_call: TRBV5-6
j_call: TRBJ1-5
clone_size: -
cdr3_length: 14

cdr3_aa: ASSPNSGLAGGNNEQF
v_call: TRBV18
j_call: TRBJ2-1
clone_size: -
cdr3_length: 16

cdr3_aa: ASSLTGGPLYEQY
v_call: TRBV27
j_call: TRBJ2-7
clone_size: few
cdr3_length: 13

cdr3_aa: ASSPNPLTGEKLF
v_call: TRBV6-6
j_call: TRBJ1-4
clone_size: -
cdr3_length: 13

cdr3_aa: ASRWAPAGGYT
v_call: TRBV6-5
j_call: TRBJ1-2
clone_size: -
cdr3_length: 11

cdr3_aa: ASSWDSENTGELF
v_call: TRBV28
j_call: TRBJ2-2
clone_size: -
cdr3_length: 13

cdr3_aa: ASSLSGGSTYEQY
v_call: TRBV5-6
j_call: TRBJ2-7
clone_size: once
cdr3_length: 13

cdr3_aa: ASSPRTGRNTEAF
v_call: TRBV28
j_call: TRBJ1-1
clone_size: -
cdr3_length: 13

cdr3_aa: ASSFGTARSYEQY
v_call: TRBV27
j_call: TRBJ2-7
clone_size: -
cdr3_length: 13

cdr3_aa: ASSKAGGREQF
v_call: TRBV7-9
j_call: TRBJ2-1
clone_size: -
cdr3_length: 11

cdr3_aa: ASSADREGDNYGYT
v_call: TRBV10-2
j_call: TRBJ1-2
clone_size: -
cdr3_length: 14

cdr3_aa: ASSPNSREAEAF
v_call: TRBV18
j_call: TRBJ1-1
clone_size: -
cdr3_length: 12

cdr3_aa: ASVSGVEGAFYGYT
v_call: TRBV28
j_call: TRBJ1-2
clone_size: -
cdr3_length: 14

cdr3_aa: ASSANTDTQY
v_call: TRBV9
j_call: TRBJ2-3
clone_size: -
cdr3_length: 10

cdr3_aa: ASSRTSGRAEEQY
v_call: TRBV7-3
j_call: TRBJ2-7
clone_size: -
cdr3_length: 13

cdr3_aa: AWQGGGVQGYNEQF
v_call: TRBV30
j_call: TRBJ2-1
clone_size: -
cdr3_length: 14

cdr3_aa: ASSLAYRGRGNSPLH
v_call: TRBV7-6
j_call: TRBJ1-6
clone_size: -
cdr3_length: 15

cdr3_aa: ASTRGQRGYQETQY
v_call: TRBV28
j_call: TRBJ2-5
clone_size: few
cdr3_length: 14

cdr3_aa: ASSGQGGNTGELF
v_call: TRBV2
j_call: TRBJ2-2
clone_size: -
cdr3_length: 13

cdr3_aa: SAPWTEGYT
v_call: TRBV20-1
j_call: TRBJ1-2
clone_size: -
cdr3_length: 9

cdr3_aa: ASSPREGEAYEQY
v_call: TRBV18
j_call: TRBJ2-7
clone_size: -
cdr3_length: 13

cdr3_aa: ASSLNQGTEAF
v_call: TRBV7-6
j_call: TRBJ1-1
clone_size: -
cdr3_length: 11

cdr3_aa: ASSQGTMYNEQF
v_call: TRBV5-1
j_call: TRBJ2-1
clone_size: -
cdr3_length: 12

cdr3_aa: SVIQGSEQY
v_call: TRBV29-1
j_call: TRBJ2-7
clone_size: -
cdr3_length: 9

cdr3_aa: ASSQDGQGAGELF
v_call: TRBV4-1
j_call: TRBJ2-2
clone_size: once
cdr3_length: 13

cdr3_aa: ASSIERGLPGYGYT
v_call: TRBV19
j_call: TRBJ1-2
clone_size: once
cdr3_length: 14

cdr3_aa: ASSAGVVNTEAF
v_call: TRBV2
j_call: TRBJ1-1
clone_size: -
cdr3_length: 12

cdr3_aa: ASSTTGGDYGYT
v_call: TRBV5-1
j_call: TRBJ1-2
clone_size: -
cdr3_length: 12

cdr3_aa: ASRLGQNWQPQH
v_call: TRBV28
j_call: TRBJ1-5
clone_size: -
cdr3_length: 12

cdr3_aa: ASSSDSRQGNSNQPQH
v_call: TRBV19
j_call: TRBJ1-5
clone_size: -
cdr3_length: 16

cdr3_aa: ASSYSVGQGTGELF
v_call: TRBV6-7
j_call: TRBJ2-2
clone_size: -
cdr3_length: 14

cdr3_aa: ASSAPTGGASDTQY
v_call: TRBV21-1
j_call: TRBJ2-3
clone_size: -
cdr3_length: 14

cdr3_aa: ASNAPGQRTGELF
v_call: TRBV10-1
j_call: TRBJ2-2
clone_size: -
cdr3_length: 13

cdr3_aa: AISDRGDNEQF
v_call: TRBV10-3
j_call: TRBJ2-1
clone_size: -
cdr3_length: 11

cdr3_aa: ASRDTGAQNYEQY
v_call: TRBV6-1
j_call: TRBJ2-7
clone_size: -
cdr3_length: 13

cdr3_aa: ASSTQTSTEQY
v_call: TRBV19
j_call: TRBJ2-7
clone_size: -
cdr3_length: 11

cdr3_aa: SVVDSGTTDTQY
v_call: TRBV29-1
j_call: TRBJ2-3
clone_size: few
cdr3_length: 12

cdr3_aa: ASSRRDSSYGYT
v_call: TRBV19
j_call: TRBJ1-2
clone_size: -
cdr3_length: 12